Below, 10 T cell receptor beta chains from the same sample are listed, as sequenced in a study of shared clonotypes between healthy human individuals. Assay: immunoSEQ multiplex PCR; the TCRdb copy retains only in-frame clones and omits some. The repertoire includes 2 million to 3 million clones, around 94% of them detected once, and around 0.14% sits in the top ten. Sequenced: naive CD4+ T cells sorted from blood. Subset indicated: CD45RA+ positively selected. These receptors were collected from a man between 18 and 35 years old in good health.

The V gene is TRBV29-1, the J gene TRBJ2-1; D tentatively reads TRBD1 or TRBD2 (6 bases each). Germline V lookup: CDR1 SQVTM, CDR2 ANQGSEA. Trimming removed 7 bases at V and 2 bases at J, with 18 bases between. This CDR3 spans 15 amino acids. The chain's CDR3 is CSATYEGGPYNEQFF. The CDR3 DNA sequence: TGCAGCGCCACCTACGAGGGGGGCCCCTACAATGAGCAGTTCTTC.

The rearrangement uses TRBV2 and TRBJ2-7; 8 nucleotides match TRBD2. CDR1 is SNHLY and CDR2 is FYNNEI in the germline V gene. The ends lost 4 bases at V and 0 bases at J; junction bases unmatched: 2. The CDR3 length is 14 residues. The CDR3 region is CASSVLADSYEQYF. DNA for the CDR3: TGTGCCAGCAGTGTACTAGCGGACTCCTACGAGCAGTACTTC.

V is TRBV21-1 and J is TRBJ2-2; TRBD2 was called by the table and not checked on the DNA. TRBV21-1 is annotated as a pseudogene. The CDR3 covers 14 residues. CDR3 nucleotides: TGTGCCAGCCTTTTTACGCACTTTGCCGGGGAGCTGTTTTTT. Translated: CASLFTHFAGELFF.

The V call is TRBV5-1, the J call TRBJ1-3; 8 bases are a match to TRBD1. Germline V gene sequence: CDR1 SGHRS, CDR2 YFSETQ. This CDR3 is 14 amino acids long. J lost 0 bases, V lost 9 bases, and 5 bases had no gene match. The CDR3: CATRQGTSGNTIYF. Written as DNA, the CDR3 is TGCGCCACCAGACAGGGGACCTCTGGAAACACCATATATTTT.

Of note for this clone: Other DNA sequences in this specimen translate into the identical CDR3. This chain connects TRBV6-5 to TRBJ1-4; tentative D call: TRBD1 (6 bases). The V gene lost 0 bases and the J gene lost 8 bases, with 13 bases spanning the gap. The germline V gene encodes CDR1 MNHEY and CDR2 SVGAGI. The CDR3 contains 15 residues. The CDR3 reads CASSYSRQGGEKLFF. The DNA for the CDR3 is TGTGCCAGCAGTTACTCCAGACAAGGGGGAGAAAAACTGTTTTTT.

The CDR3: CASSSPGQGALGYTF. The CDR3 nucleotides are TGTGCCAGCAGTTCCCCGGGACAGGGGGCGCTTGGCTACACCTTC. The chain employs TRBV27 and TRBJ1-2; 12 bases line up with TRBD1. The germline CDR1 and CDR2 sequences are MNHEY and SMNVEV (reference sequence). This CDR3 has 15 residues. J lost 7 bases, V lost 4 bases, and 7 bases had no gene match.

This sequence joins TRBV6-6 and TRBJ2-7; D unclear. The V and J ends lost 1 base and 2 bases respectively, with 12 bases between them. Germline V CDR1 and CDR2: MNHNY, SVGAGI (reference sequence). The CDR3 spans 15 residues. The chain's CDR3 is CASSYLPDRAYEQYF. Here the CDR3 DNA reads TGTGCCAGCAGTTACTTACCGGACCGAGCCTACGAGCAGTACTTC.

The chain is built from TRBV11-2 and TRBJ2-2; 9 bases are shared with TRBD1. The CDR3 sequence is 18 residues long. Germline values: CDR1 SGHAT, CDR2 FQNNGV. The trim removed 3 bases at V and 1 base at J, leaving 9 bases unmatched. In DNA, the CDR3 is TGTGCCAGCAGCTTCCCCGCGGACAGGGGAATGAACACCGGGGAGCTGTTTTTT. Residues: CASSFPADRGMNTGELFF.

The chain has TRBV11-2 and TRBJ2-3, with D possibly TRBD2 on 6 matching bases. The ends were cut back, 3 bases at V and 5 bases at J, with 12 bases in the middle. The CDR3 totals 14 residues. Looked up from germline, CDR1 is SGHAT and CDR2 is FQNNGV. Here the CDR3 DNA reads TGTGCCAGCAGCTTCGGGAGTCGAGAAGATACGCAGTATTTT. Residues: CASSFGSREDTQYF. Full variable domain (rest looked up from reference TRBV11-2 and TRBJ2-3): EAGVAQSPRYKIIEKRQSVAFWCNPISGHATLYWYQQILGQGPKLLIQFQNNGVVDDSQLPKDRFSAERLKGVDSTLKIQPAKLEDSAVYLCASSFGSREDTQYFGPGTRLTVL.

A remark on this clone: The same CDR3 also results from other DNA sequences found in this sample. The chain recombines TRBV11-2 with TRBJ2-5, with 8 bases lining up with TRBD1. CDR1 and CDR2 (germline): SGHAT, FQNNGV. J lost 4 bases, V lost 1 base, and 2 bases had no gene match. This CDR3 has 14 residues. The CDR3 loop reads CASSLGTGRETQYF. CDR3 DNA: TGTGCCAGCAGCTTAGGGACAGGGAGAGAGACCCAGTACTTC.